These 28 T cell receptor beta chains were sequenced from one sample in a study of radiotherapy plus CTLA-4 blockade in lung cancer. Generated by immunoSEQ multiplex PCR, the TCRdb table keeps only in-frame clones and is missing some. The sample yields approximately 30,000 clones, over 60% seen once. The source material was peripheral blood, sampled from a patient treated with radiotherapy plus ipilimumab. These receptors were obtained from a human donor with non-small cell lung cancer whose response to radiotherapy plus ipilimumab could not be evaluated.

The V and J genes are TRBV7-9 and TRBJ1-1; 10 bases match TRBD1. J was trimmed by 7 bases and V by 5 bases; bases with no gene match: 19. This CDR3 has 18 residues. Germline V gene sequence: CDR1 SEHNR, CDR2 FQNEAQ (reference sequence). In nucleotides, the CDR3 is TGTGCCAGCAGCGGAAGTAAAATCCCAAGGACAGGGGGACTTGAAGCTTTCTTT. Translation gives CASSGSKIPRTGGLEAFF.

This sequence joins TRBV6-5 and TRBJ2-3; 9 bases are a match to TRBD2. Per germline, CDR1 MNHEY and CDR2 SVGAGI. The CDR3 consists of 15 residues. With 7 bases clipped from V and 2 bases from J, the junction kept 7 bases outside the gene matches. CDR3 amino acids: CASTQGLAITDTQYF. CDR3 sequence (DNA): TGTGCCAGCACCCAAGGACTAGCGATCACAGATACGCAGTATTTT.

The V and J genes are TRBV10-2 and TRBJ2-7, with TRBD2 as a possible D gene (7 bases). The CDR3 is 14 amino acids. Germline loops: CDR1 WSHSY, CDR2 SAAADI. V dropped 9 bases and J dropped 3 bases, with 18 bases sitting between them. The CDR3 reads CARIFRGAGYEQYF. CDR3 coding DNA: TGCGCCAGAATATTTCGGGGGGCAGGCTACGAGCAGTACTTC.

This rearrangement joins TRBV2 to TRBJ1-2, with TRBD1 identical over 9 bases. This CDR3 contains 13 residues. The V gene's germline CDR1 is SNHLY and CDR2 FYNNEI. Trimming removed 10 bases from V and 4 bases from J; junction bases left unmatched: 7. The DNA of the CDR3 is TGTGCCACCACACAGGGGGCAGGCTATGGCTACACCTTC. Translation gives CATTQGAGYGYTF. The whole variable domain, remainder taken from reference TRBV2 and TRBJ1-2, is EPEVTQTPSHQVTQMGQEVILRCVPISNHLYFYWYRQILGQKVEFLVSFYNNEISEKSEIFDDQFSVERPDGSNFTLKIRSTKLEDSAMYFCATTQGAGYGYTFGSGTRLTVV.

Turning to this clone: At one end, the junction sequence differs from germline, possibly due to a read error. Other DNA sequences in this specimen translate into the identical CDR3. This chain joins TRBV2 and TRBJ2-7; 8 nucleotides align to TRBD1. The CDR3 is made up of 16 amino acids. Germline V gives CDR1 SNHLY, CDR2 FYNNEI. CDR3: CASSKPTGASSYEQYF. In nucleotides, the CDR3 is TGTGCCAGCAGCAAACCGACAGGGGCGAGCTCCTATGAGCAGTACTTC.

The rearrangement joins TRBV7-2 to TRBJ2-1, with 8 bases matching TRBD2. From germline, CDR1 is SGHTA and CDR2 FQGNSA. The CDR3 covers 14 residues. Trimming took 4 bases from V and 7 from J; bases not matched to a gene: 6. This chain's CDR3 is CASSSLGGGNEQFF. DNA for the CDR3: TGTGCCAGCAGCTCGCTCGGGGGGGGTAATGAGCAGTTCTTC.

The chain joins TRBV7-3 to TRBJ2-1, with TRBD2 matching over 12 bases. CDR3 size: 15 residues. Per germline, CDR1 SGHTA and CDR2 FQGTGA. Unmatched junction bases numbered 4, after V lost 3 bases and J lost 7 bases. The CDR3 is CASSFRLAGVNEQFF. CDR3 DNA sequence: TGTGCCAGCAGCTTTAGACTAGCGGGAGTTAATGAGCAGTTCTTC.

V and J are TRBV27 and TRBJ2-1; 13 bases match TRBD2. CDR3 length: 14 amino acids. The junction had 4 bases not matched to a gene; V was cut back by 10 bases and J by 4 bases. Per germline, CDR1 MNHEY and CDR2 SMNVEV (reference sequence). The CDR3, as DNA: TGTGCCATTGCGACTAGCGGGGGGTACAATGAGCAGTTCTTC. Protein: CAIATSGGYNEQFF.

This clone has just a few counts. This rearrangement joins TRBV10-3 to TRBJ2-3; D unresolved. The CDR3 sequence is 15 residues long. Germline CDR1 and CDR2: ENHRY and SYGVKD. V was pared by 0 bases and J by 2 bases, with 9 bases between. The CDR3 DNA follows: TGTGCCATCAGTGAGTCGGGCACAGCCACAGATACGCAGTATTTT. It yields the protein CAISESGTATDTQYF.

The chain links TRBV4-2 to TRBJ1-2; TRBD1 agrees at 7 bases. CDR3 length: 15 residues. Germline-derived CDR1 and CDR2 are LGHNA and YNFKEQ. With 1 base clipped from V and 6 bases from J, the junction kept 8 bases outside the gene matches. CDR3 loop: CASSQGHDRAHGYTF. In DNA form, the CDR3 reads TGTGCCAGCAGCCAAGGGCACGACAGGGCCCATGGCTACACCTTC.

This clone was seen more than once but under ten times. This chain uses TRBV7-9 with TRBJ2-1; 9 positions match TRBD2. Germline trimming cut 2 bases from V and 5 bases from J; bases unmatched to any gene: 10. CDR3 length: 17 amino acids. Germline V gene lookup returns CDR1 SEHNR and CDR2 FQNEAQ (reference sequence). The CDR3 sequence: CASSLSALGLANNEQFF. In DNA form, the CDR3 reads TGTGCCAGCAGCTTAAGCGCTCTAGGACTAGCGAACAATGAGCAGTTCTTC.

The V gene is TRBV7-2, the J gene TRBJ2-5, with 14 bases lining up with TRBD2. The V and J ends lost 4 bases and 4 bases, in that order; junction bases with no gene match: 5. Per the germline V gene, CDR1 is SGHTA and CDR2 is FQGNSA. This CDR3 is 16 amino acids long. CDR3 in DNA: TGTGCCAGCAGCTCGGGACTAGCGGGAGTAGCAGAGACCCAGTACTTC. As protein: CASSSGLAGVAETQYF.

The genes are TRBV21-1 and TRBJ1-1; the table assigns TRBD1, which was not confirmed against the DNA. TRBV21-1 corresponds to a pseudogene. The CDR3 is 15 residues long. The CDR3 DNA reads as TGTGCCACTTGGGACAGGGGGCCGAAGAACACTGAAGCTTTCTTT. This gives the protein CATWDRGPKNTEAFF.

This chain connects TRBV4-1 to TRBJ2-7; D perhaps matches TRBD2 (6 bases). CDR3 length: 16 amino acids. V gave up 0 bases and J gave up 1 base, with 13 bases separating them. From germline, CDR1 is MGHRA and CDR2 YSYEKL. CDR3 nucleotides: TGCGCCAGCAGCCAAGATGGGGAGACTAGGTCCTACGAGCAGTACTTC. Protein: CASSQDGETRSYEQYF.

This clone was seen once. V is TRBV5-1 and J is TRBJ2-2, with TRBD2 matching over 10 bases. The germline V gene encodes CDR1 SGHRS and CDR2 YFSETQ. V trimming: 3 bases; J trimming: 1 base; junction bases outside the gene matches: 0. The CDR3 length is 15 residues. The CDR3 DNA is TGCGCCAGCAGCTGGACTAGCGGGAACACCGGGGAGCTGTTTTTT. As protein: CASSWTSGNTGELFF.

The CDR3 DNA sequence: TGCGCCAGCAGCCAGGGTAGTGAAAACATTCAGTACTTC. It specifies CASSQGSENIQYF. The chain joins TRBV5-1 to TRBJ2-4; weak D call: TRBD1 (5 bases). The ends were cut back, 4 bases at V and 5 bases at J, with 10 bases in the middle. The CDR3 runs 13 residues. Germline V gene sequence: CDR1 SGHRS, CDR2 YFSETQ.

The chain recombines TRBV6-6 with TRBJ2-7, with D tentatively TRBD1 (5 bases). V was cut by 0 bases and J by 6 bases, with 18 bases left in between. CDR3 length equals 16 residues. The germline CDR1 and CDR2 sequences are MNHNY and SVGAGI (reference sequence). In DNA, the CDR3 is TGTGCCAGCAGTTACTCGACCAGGGCCCAAACCCCCGAGCAGTACTTC. Translated, it gives CASSYSTRAQTPEQYF.

This chain uses TRBV6-1 with TRBJ1-1; TRBD1 agrees at 7 bases. Losses at the gene ends were 8 bases for V and 0 bases for J; bases not matched to a gene: 3. Germline V gene lookup returns CDR1 MNHNS and CDR2 SASEGT. CDR3 size: 13 residues. The CDR3 nucleotides read TGTGCCAGCGGGGGACAGTTGAACACTGAAGCTTTCTTT. This gives the protein CASGGQLNTEAFF.

The table lists this clone with a few counts. This rearrangement joins TRBV5-4 to TRBJ2-3, with 7 positions matching TRBD2. The CDR3 runs 14 residues. V lost 2 bases, J lost 2 bases, and 2 bases stayed unmatched. Germline assignment: CDR1 SGHNT and CDR2 YYREEE (reference sequence). CDR3 sequence (DNA): TGTGCCAGCAGCTTAACTAGCGACACAGATACGCAGTATTTT. Amino acid sequence: CASSLTSDTDTQYF.

The rearrangement joins TRBV2 to TRBJ2-3; 7 nucleotides align to TRBD2. Unmatched junction bases numbered 7, after V lost 7 bases and J lost 0 bases. The CDR3 runs 15 residues. Germline CDR1 and CDR2: SNHLY and FYNNEI. The CDR3 coding sequence is TGTGCCAGCACCCCCTCTAGCGGTAGCACAGATACGCAGTATTTT. Translation gives CASTPSSGSTDTQYF.

This chain uses TRBV5-4 with TRBJ2-5; possibly TRBD2 for D (5 bases). V was cut by 2 bases and J by 3 bases, with 14 bases left in between. This CDR3 has 15 amino acids. Germline V lookup: CDR1 SGHNT, CDR2 YYREEE (reference sequence). Here the CDR3 reads CASSFRTGIKETQYF. CDR3 sequence (DNA): TGTGCCAGCAGCTTCCGGACCGGGATCAAAGAGACCCAGTACTTC.

The chain has TRBV29-1 and TRBJ1-1, with a possible D match to TRBD1 (5 bases). Per germline, CDR1 SQVTM and CDR2 ANQGSEA. The V end was cut by 6 bases, the J end by 0 bases, with 17 bases between. This CDR3 is built from 15 residues. For the CDR3, the DNA is TGCAGCGTGGGAGGGACGGGAGATATGAACACTGAAGCTTTCTTT. This sequence encodes CSVGGTGDMNTEAFF.

This chain connects TRBV28 to TRBJ2-2, with 8 positions matching TRBD1. Trimming removed 9 bases from V and 4 bases from J; junction bases left unmatched: 4. The germline gives CDR1 MDHEN, CDR2 SYDVKM. CDR3 size: 13 residues. CDR3: CASKQGGTGELFF. In DNA, the CDR3 is TGTGCCAGTAAACAGGGGGGCACCGGGGAGCTGTTTTTT. Based on the CDR3 plus reference TRBV28 and TRBJ2-2, the full variable domain is DVKVTQSSRYLVKRTGEKVFLECVQDMDHENMFWYRQDPGLGLRLIYFSYDVKMKEKGDIPEGYSVSREKKERFSLILESASTNQTSMYLCASKQGGTGELFFGEGSRLTVL.

V gene TRBV7-8 combines with J gene TRBJ2-2; 9 nucleotides match TRBD2. The J segment lost 3 bases and the V segment lost 5 bases, leaving 4 bases of the junction unmatched. CDR1 is SGHVS and CDR2 is FQNEAQ in the germline V gene. The CDR3 spans 15 residues. Here the CDR3 reads CASSLRTSDTGELFF. DNA for the CDR3: TGTGCCAGCAGCCTACGGACTAGCGACACCGGGGAGCTGTTTTTT.

This chain joins TRBV2 and TRBJ1-4, with D maybe TRBD1 (5 bases). With 7 bases removed from V and 1 base from J, the gap between germline ends came to 16 bases. The CDR3 has 16 residues. Germline V gives CDR1 SNHLY, CDR2 FYNNEI. DNA of the CDR3: TGTGCCAGCAACAGAGAATCAGGGCAAACTAATGAAAAACTGTTTTTT. This sequence encodes CASNRESGQTNEKLFF. The whole variable domain, remainder taken from reference TRBV2 and TRBJ1-4, is EPEVTQTPSHQVTQMGQEVILRCVPISNHLYFYWYRQILGQKVEFLVSFYNNEISEKSEIFDDQFSVERPDGSNFTLKIRSTKLEDSAMYFCASNRESGQTNEKLFFGSGTQLSVL.

By frequency in the sample, this clone is medium-sized (0.01 to 0.1%). The chain carries TRBV19 and TRBJ1-5, with D possibly matching TRBD1 (6 bases). Per the germline V gene, CDR1 is LNHDA and CDR2 is SQIVND (reference sequence). V was trimmed by 6 bases and J by 3 bases, leaving 27 bases between them. The CDR3 is 19 residues long. The CDR3 region has the DNA TGTGCCAGTAGGCCGGTTGGTGGGGGGGCCGGTAGGGTCAATCAGCCCCAGCATTTT. It translates to CASRPVGGGAGRVNQPQHF.

This clone has just one count. The chain couples TRBV6-5 to TRBJ1-5, with D uncertain. Trimming pared 6 bases from V and 7 bases from J, leaving 7 bases between. Germline CDR1 is MNHEY and CDR2 is SVGAGI. This CDR3 has 11 amino acids. CDR3 DNA: TGTGCCAGCAGAGAACTACAGCCCCAGCATTTT. It translates to CASRELQPQHF.

This clone was picked up one time. The chain links TRBV10-3 to TRBJ2-7, with a tentative D call TRBD2 (6 bases). The CDR3 totals 15 residues. Between the trimmed V and J ends, which lost 4 bases and 1 base, there was a span of 14 bases. The V gene's germline CDR1 is ENHRY and CDR2 SYGVKD. Here the CDR3 reads CAISGVAALSYEQYF. The CDR3 nucleotides are TGTGCCATCAGTGGGGTAGCGGCCCTATCCTACGAGCAGTACTTC.